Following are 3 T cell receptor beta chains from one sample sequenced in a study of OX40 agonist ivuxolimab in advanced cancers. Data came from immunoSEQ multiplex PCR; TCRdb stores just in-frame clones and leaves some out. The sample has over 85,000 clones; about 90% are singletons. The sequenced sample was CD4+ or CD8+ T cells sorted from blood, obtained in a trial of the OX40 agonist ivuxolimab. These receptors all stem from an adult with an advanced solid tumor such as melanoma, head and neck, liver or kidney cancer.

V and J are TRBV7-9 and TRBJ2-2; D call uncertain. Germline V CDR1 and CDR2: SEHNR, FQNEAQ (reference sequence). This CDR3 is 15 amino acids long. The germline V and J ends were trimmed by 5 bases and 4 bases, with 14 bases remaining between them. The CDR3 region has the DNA TGTGCCAGCAGCCCTCGGGCCCCGAGCACCGGGGAGCTGTTTTTT. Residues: CASSPRAPSTGELFF.

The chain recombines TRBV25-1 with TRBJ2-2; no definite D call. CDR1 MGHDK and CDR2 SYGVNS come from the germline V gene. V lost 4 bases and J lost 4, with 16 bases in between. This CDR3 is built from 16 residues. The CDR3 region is CASSARTVHRTGELFF. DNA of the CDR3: TGTGCCAGCAGTGCCCGAACGGTACATCGCACCGGGGAGCTGTTTTTT.

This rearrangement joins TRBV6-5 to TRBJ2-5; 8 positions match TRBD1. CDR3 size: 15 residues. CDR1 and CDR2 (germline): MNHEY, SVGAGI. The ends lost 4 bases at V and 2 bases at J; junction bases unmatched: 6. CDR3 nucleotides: TGTGCCAGCAGTTTCGACAGGGGATTTCAAGAGACCCAGTACTTC. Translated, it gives CASSFDRGFQETQYF.